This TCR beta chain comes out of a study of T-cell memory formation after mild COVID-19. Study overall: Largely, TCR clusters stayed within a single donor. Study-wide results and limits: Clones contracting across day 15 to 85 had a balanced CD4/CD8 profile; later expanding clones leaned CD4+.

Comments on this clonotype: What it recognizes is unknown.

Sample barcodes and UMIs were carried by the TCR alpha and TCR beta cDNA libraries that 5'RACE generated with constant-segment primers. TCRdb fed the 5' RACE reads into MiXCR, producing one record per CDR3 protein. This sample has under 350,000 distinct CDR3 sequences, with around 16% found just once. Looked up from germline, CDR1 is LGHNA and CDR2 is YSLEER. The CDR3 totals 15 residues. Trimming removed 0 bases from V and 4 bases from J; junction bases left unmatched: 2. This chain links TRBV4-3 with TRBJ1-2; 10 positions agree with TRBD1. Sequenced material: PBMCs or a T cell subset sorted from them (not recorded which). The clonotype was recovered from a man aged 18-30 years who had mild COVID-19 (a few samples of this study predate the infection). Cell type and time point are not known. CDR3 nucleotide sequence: TGCGCCAGCAGCCAAGAAAGGACAGGGGGCTATGGCTACACCTTC. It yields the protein CASSQERTGGYGYTF.